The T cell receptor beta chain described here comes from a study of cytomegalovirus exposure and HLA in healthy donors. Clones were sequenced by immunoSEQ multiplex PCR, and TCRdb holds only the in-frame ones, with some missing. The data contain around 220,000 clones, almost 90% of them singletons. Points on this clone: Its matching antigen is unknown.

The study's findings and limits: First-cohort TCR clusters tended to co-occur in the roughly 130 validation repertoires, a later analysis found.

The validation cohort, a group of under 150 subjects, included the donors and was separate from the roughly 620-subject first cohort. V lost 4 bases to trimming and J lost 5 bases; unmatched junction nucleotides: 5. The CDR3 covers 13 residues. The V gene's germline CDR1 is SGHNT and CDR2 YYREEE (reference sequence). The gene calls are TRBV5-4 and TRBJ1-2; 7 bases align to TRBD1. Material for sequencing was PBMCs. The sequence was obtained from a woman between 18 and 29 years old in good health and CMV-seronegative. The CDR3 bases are TGTGCCAGCAGCCTCAGGGGGTATTATGGCTACACCTTC. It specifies CASSLRGYYGYTF.